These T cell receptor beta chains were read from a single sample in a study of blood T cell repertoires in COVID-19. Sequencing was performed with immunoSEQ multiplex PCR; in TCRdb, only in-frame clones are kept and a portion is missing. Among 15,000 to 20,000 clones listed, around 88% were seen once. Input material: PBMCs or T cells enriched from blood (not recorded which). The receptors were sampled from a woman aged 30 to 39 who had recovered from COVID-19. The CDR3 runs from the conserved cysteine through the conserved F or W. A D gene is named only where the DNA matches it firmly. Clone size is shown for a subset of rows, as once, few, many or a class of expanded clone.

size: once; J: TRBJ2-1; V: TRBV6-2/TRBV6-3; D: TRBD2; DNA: TGTGCCAGCAGACCTGAGTGGGGAGGGAGCAATGAGCAGTTCTTC; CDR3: CASRPEWGGSNEQFF
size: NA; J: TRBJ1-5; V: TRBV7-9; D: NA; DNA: TGTGCCAGCAGCGATTCGCAGGGGATCCAGCCCCAGCATTTT; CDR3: CASSDSQGIQPQHF
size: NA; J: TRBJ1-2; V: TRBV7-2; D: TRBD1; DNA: TGTGCCAGCAGGCTACTACGGGGACAGAACTATGGCTACACCTTC; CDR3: CASRLLRGQNYGYTF
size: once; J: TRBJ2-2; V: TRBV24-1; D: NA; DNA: TGTGCCACCAGTGCGGAGACAGCTAACACCGGGGAGCTGTTTTTT; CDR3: CATSAETANTGELFF
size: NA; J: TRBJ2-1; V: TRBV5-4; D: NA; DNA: TGTGCCAGCAGCTTTAGTAATGAGCAGTTCTTC; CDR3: CASSFSNEQFF
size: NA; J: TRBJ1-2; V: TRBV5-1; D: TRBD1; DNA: TGCGCCAGCAGCTTGGGACAGGGCGTTGGTAACTATGGCTACACCTTC; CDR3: CASSLGQGVGNYGYTF
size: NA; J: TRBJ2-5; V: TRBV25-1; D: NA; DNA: TGTGCCAGCAGTGACCCCGTGAATAGCGATAAGGGAGAGACCCAGTACTTC; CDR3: CASSDPVNSDKGETQYF
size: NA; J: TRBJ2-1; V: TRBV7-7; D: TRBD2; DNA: TGTGCCAGCAGCTTAGAAGCCAGCGGGGCACCCCCATACAATGAGCAGTTCTTC; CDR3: CASSLEASGAPPYNEQFF
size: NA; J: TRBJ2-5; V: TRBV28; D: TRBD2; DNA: TGTGCCAGCAGTTTCCTAGCGGGGGCTAAAGAGACCCAGTACTTC; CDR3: CASSFLAGAKETQYF
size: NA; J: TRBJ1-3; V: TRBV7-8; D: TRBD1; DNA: TGTGCCAGCAGCCAGGACAGGGGGCGTGGAAACACCATATATTTT; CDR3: CASSQDRGRGNTIYF
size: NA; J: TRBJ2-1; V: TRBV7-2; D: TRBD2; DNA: TGTGCCAGCAGCTTAGCGGGACTAGCGGGGAACACCTACAATGAGCAGTTCTTC; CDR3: CASSLAGLAGNTYNEQFF
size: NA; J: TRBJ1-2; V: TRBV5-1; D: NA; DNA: TGCGCCAGCACCGAACACAAGGGGTTCCGCTATGGCTACACCTTC; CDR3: CASTEHKGFRYGYTF
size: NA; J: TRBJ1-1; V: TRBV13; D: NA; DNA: TGTGCCAGCAGCTTACGCAGGAACACTGAAGCTTTCTTT; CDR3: CASSLRRNTEAFF
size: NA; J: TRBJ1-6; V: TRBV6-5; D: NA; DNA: TGTGCCAGCAGTTACGGAGGAATTAATTCACCCCTCCACTTT; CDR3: CASSYGGINSPLHF
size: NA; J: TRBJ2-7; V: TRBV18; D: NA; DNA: TGTGCCAGCTCACCACCGGCAGGGAAAGGCCCTCCTAACGAGCAGTACTTC; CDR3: CASSPPAGKGPPNEQYF
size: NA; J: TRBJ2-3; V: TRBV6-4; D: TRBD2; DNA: TGTGCCAGCAGTGGGACTAGCGGGGGGGCAGATACGCAGTATTTT; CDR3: CASSGTSGGADTQYF
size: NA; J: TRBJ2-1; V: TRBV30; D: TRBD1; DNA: TGTGCCTGGAGTACAAGGACAGGGCCCCAATTCGATGAGCAGTTCTTC; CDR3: CAWSTRTGPQFDEQFF
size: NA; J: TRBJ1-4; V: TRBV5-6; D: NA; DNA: TGTGCCAGCAGCTTCGCCGCTACCGAAAAACTGTTTTTT; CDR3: CASSFAATEKLFF
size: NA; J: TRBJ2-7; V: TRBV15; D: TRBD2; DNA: TGTGCCACCAGCTCCTCAACTAGCGGGGGCCTCTACGAGCAGTACTTC; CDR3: CATSSSTSGGLYEQYF
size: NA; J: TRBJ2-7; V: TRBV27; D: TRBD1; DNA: TGTGCCAGCAGTCGCCCTCGCGGGACAGGGTCATCCTACGAGCAGTACTTC; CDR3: CASSRPRGTGSSYEQYF
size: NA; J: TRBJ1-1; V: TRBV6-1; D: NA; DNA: TGTGCCAGCAGTGAGTTCCAGGGCACTGGCACTGAAGCTTTCTTT; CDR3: CASSEFQGTGTEAFF
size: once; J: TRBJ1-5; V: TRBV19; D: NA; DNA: TGTGCCAGTAGTAGGACAGAATACAATCAGCCCCAGCATTTT; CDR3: CASSRTEYNQPQHF
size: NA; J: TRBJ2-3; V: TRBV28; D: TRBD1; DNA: TGTGCCAGCAGTTTGGCCAGGGGGACAGATACGCAGTATTTT; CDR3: CASSLARGTDTQYF
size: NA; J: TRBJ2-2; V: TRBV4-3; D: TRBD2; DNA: TGCGCCAGCAGCCGTACCGGGGGGGCCGGGGCCGGGGAGCTGTTTTTT; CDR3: CASSRTGGAGAGELFF
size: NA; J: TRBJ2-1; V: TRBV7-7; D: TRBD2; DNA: TGTGCCAGCAGCTTAGTGGCTAGCGGGGGGGCTGGTGAGCAGTTCTTC; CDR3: CASSLVASGGAGEQFF
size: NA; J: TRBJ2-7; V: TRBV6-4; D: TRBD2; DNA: TGTGCCAGCAGTGACAGGCTAGCGGGGAGATACGAGCAGTACTTC; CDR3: CASSDRLAGRYEQYF
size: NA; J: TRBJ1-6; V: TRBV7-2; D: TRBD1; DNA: TGTGCCAGCAGCGCACAGGGGGCTATTAATTCACCCCTCCACTTT; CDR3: CASSAQGAINSPLHF
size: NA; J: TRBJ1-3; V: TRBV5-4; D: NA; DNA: TGTGCCAGCAGCTTGACCGCCAGCTCTGGAAACACCATATATTTT; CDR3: CASSLTASSGNTIYF
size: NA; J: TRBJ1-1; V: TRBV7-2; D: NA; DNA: TGTGCCAGCAGCTTATCCTCATCCTTAACGGCTGAAGCTTTCTTT; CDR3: CASSLSSSLTAEAFF
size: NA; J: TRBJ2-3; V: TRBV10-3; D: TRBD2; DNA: TGTGCCGCCCGAGCGGGGGGAACAGATACGCAGTATTTT; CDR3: CAARAGGTDTQYF
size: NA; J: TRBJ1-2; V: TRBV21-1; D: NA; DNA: TGTGCCAGCAGCCAAACAGGGACCCTCGGCTACACCTTC; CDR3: CASSQTGTLGYTF
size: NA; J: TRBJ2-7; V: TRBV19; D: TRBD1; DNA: TGTGCCAGTAGTAAAGGGGGCTACCCCTACGAGCAGTACTTC; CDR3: CASSKGGYPYEQYF
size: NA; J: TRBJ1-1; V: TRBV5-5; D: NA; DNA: TGTGCCAGCAGCTTCCCTGGGCAGGGGACTGAAGCTTTCTTT; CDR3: CASSFPGQGTEAFF
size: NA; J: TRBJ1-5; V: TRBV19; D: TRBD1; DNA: TGTGCCAGTAGTATAACAGGGGGCGCCGGTCAGCCCCAGCATTTT; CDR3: CASSITGGAGQPQHF
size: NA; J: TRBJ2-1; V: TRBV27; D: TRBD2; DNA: TGTGCCAGTAGTTCCCGGACTAGCGGGGGGCCATACAATGAGCAGTTCTTC; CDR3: CASSSRTSGGPYNEQFF
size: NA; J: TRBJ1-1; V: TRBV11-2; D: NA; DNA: TGTGCCAGCAGCTTTGTGGCGGGGGGCATCAACACTGAAGCTTTCTTT; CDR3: CASSFVAGGINTEAFF
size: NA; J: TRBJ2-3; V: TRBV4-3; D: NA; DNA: TGCGCCAGCAGCCAAGAAGGAGCGCGAGATACGCAGTATTTT; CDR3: CASSQEGARDTQYF
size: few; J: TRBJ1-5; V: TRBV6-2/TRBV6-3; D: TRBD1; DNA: TGTGCCAGCAGTTACTCACCAGGGGGCTATCAGCCCCAGCATTTT; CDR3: CASSYSPGGYQPQHF
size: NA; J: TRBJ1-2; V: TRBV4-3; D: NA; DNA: TGCGCCAGCAGCCAGGAAGGGGCGGGGTCTGGTGGCTACACCTTC; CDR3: CASSQEGAGSGGYTF
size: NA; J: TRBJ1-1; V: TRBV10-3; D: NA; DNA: TGTGCCATCACCGGTTCTGACACTGAAGCTTTCTTT; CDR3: CAITGSDTEAFF
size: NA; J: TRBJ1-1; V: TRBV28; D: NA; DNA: TGTGCCAGCAGTTCCGGGACATCCATGAACACTGAAGCTTTCTTT; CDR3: CASSSGTSMNTEAFF
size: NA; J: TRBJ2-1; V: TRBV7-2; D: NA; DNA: TGTGCCAGCAACCCCCAAAGTGGGGACAACAATGAGCAGTTCTTC; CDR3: CASNPQSGDNNEQFF
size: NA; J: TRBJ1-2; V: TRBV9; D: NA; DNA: TGTGCCAGCACCGGCGGACCGCGTGGGGGGGCTAACTATGGCTACACCTTC; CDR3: CASTGGPRGGANYGYTF
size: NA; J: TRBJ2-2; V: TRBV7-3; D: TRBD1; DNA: TGTGCCAGCAGCTTAGGGACAGGGAACACCGGGGAGCTGTTTTTT; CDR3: CASSLGTGNTGELFF
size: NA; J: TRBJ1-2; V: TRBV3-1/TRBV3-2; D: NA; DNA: TGTGCCAGCAGCCAAGAAAAAATGGGGCTTAGGCTCTATGGCTACACCTTC; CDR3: CASSQEKMGLRLYGYTF
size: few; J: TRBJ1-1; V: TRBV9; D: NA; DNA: TGTGCCAGCAGCGTAGCTTTCGGCACTGAAGCTTTCTTT; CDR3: CASSVAFGTEAFF
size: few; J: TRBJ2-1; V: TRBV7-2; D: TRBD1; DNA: TGTGCCAGCAGCTTAAGTACAGGGGGCTACAATGAGCAGTTCTTC; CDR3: CASSLSTGGYNEQFF
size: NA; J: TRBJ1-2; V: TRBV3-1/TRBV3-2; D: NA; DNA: TGTGCCAGCAGCCAAGGACAGATCACCTATGGCTACACCTTC; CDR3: CASSQGQITYGYTF
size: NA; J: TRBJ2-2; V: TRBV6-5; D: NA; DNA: TGTGCCAGCAGCATCGACAGGGGAGGGGTCGGGGAGCTGTTTTTT; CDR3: CASSIDRGGVGELFF
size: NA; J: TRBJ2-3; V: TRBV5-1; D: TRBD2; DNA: TGCGCCAGCAGAGCCGGGACTAGCGGCACAGATACGCAGTATTTT; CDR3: CASRAGTSGTDTQYF
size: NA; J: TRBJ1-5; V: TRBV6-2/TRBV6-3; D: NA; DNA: TGTGCCAGCAGTTCACCCCCCACAGGGTCAACTCAGCCCCAGCATTTT; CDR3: CASSSPPTGSTQPQHF
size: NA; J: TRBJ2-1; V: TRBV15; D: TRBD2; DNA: TGTGCCACCAGCGGAGGGACTAGCGGACCCCACTACAATGAGCAGTTCTTC; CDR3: CATSGGTSGPHYNEQFF
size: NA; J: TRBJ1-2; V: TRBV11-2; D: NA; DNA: TGTGCCAGCAGCTCCGGTTTTATGGGAGGGTTCTATGGCTACACCTTC; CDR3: CASSSGFMGGFYGYTF
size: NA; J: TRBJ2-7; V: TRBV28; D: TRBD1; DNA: TGTGCCAGCAGAAGGGGGCAATACGAGCAGTACTTC; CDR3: CASRRGQYEQYF